A single sample gave rise to the 19 T cell receptor beta chains below, sequenced in a study of T cell responses to AZD1222 COVID-19 vaccine listed by TCRdb under 2021. Libraries were made using the immunoSEQ multiplex PCR assay. In TCRdb, the immuneACCESS table is reduced to in-frame sequences with V and J assigned. These tables do not hold every clone; where another copy was compared, an unresolved V gene accounts for under half, and the others remain unexplained. This sample is represented by tens of thousands of clones; about nine tenths of them were singletons. In total, the top ten clones hold about 7.7% of the sample. The label giving this sample's time point can be read as: baseline before first vaccination. The sequences come from peripheral blood, collected on day 0 of AZD1222 vaccination. These TCRs come from an adult in good health.

The chain combines TRBV27 with TRBJ1-5, with a possible D match to TRBD1 (5 bases). Germline CDR1 MNHEY, CDR2 SMNVEV (reference sequence). Deletions cut 5 bases from V and 4 bases from J, with 9 bases between. The CDR3 is 13 residues long. The CDR3 here is CASSSRENQPQHF. CDR3 in DNA: TGTGCCAGCAGTAGCAGGGAGAATCAGCCCCAGCATTTT.

The V gene is TRBV7-8, the J gene TRBJ2-2; 13 bases fit TRBD2. The CDR3 loop spans 15 amino acids. The V segment lost 5 bases and the J segment 8 bases; nucleotides outside the gene matches: 5. CDR1 is SGHVS and CDR2 is FQNEAQ in the germline V gene. The CDR3 sequence is CASSPRLAGGGELFF. In nucleotides, the CDR3 is TGTGCCAGCAGCCCGAGACTAGCGGGAGGAGGGGAGCTGTTTTTT.

Only a few counts were recorded for this clone. The chain recombines TRBV7-9 with TRBJ1-6; unclear D gene. There are 13 residues in the CDR3. Trimming took 2 bases from V and 10 from J, leaving 9 bases between them. CDR1 and CDR2 (germline): SEHNR, FQNEAQ (reference sequence). CDR3 DNA: TGTGCCAGCAGCTTAAGGGAAAGCTCACCCCTCCACTTT. Translated, it gives CASSLRESSPLHF.

CDR3 sequence: CASRDRASSNQPQHF. The CDR3 nucleotides read TGTGCCAGCAGGGACAGGGCCAGTAGCAATCAGCCCCAGCATTTT. The gene calls are TRBV27 and TRBJ1-5; TRBD1 aligns across 8 bases. The CDR3 spans 15 residues. J lost 0 bases, V lost 6 bases, and 4 bases had no gene match. Germline values: CDR1 MNHEY, CDR2 SMNVEV (reference sequence).

The genes are TRBV19 and TRBJ1-5, with D perhaps matching TRBD1 (5 bases). V lost 6 bases to trimming and J lost 9 bases, with 12 bases between them. The CDR3 length is 12 residues. Germline-derived CDR1 and CDR2 are LNHDA and SQIVND (reference sequence). CDR3 in amino acids: CASRQNGGPQHF. CDR3 sequence (DNA): TGTGCCAGTAGACAAAACGGGGGGCCCCAGCATTTT.

The J gene is TRBJ1-2, the V gene TRBV5-3, with D maybe TRBD1 (5 bases). TRBV5-3 is designated an ORF whose function remains uncertain. V was cut by 3 bases and J by 0 bases, with 21 bases left in between. The CDR3 has 18 amino acids. The CDR3 nucleotides read TGTGCCAGAAGCTGCCGGGGGAAGGGATGGGCTCCTAACTATGGCTACACCTTC. This codes for CARSCRGKGWAPNYGYTF.

The chain couples TRBV4-3 to TRBJ2-3; tentatively, D is TRBD1 or TRBD2 (5 bases each). This CDR3 region has 14 residues. CDR1 is LGHNA, CDR2 YSLEER, per germline. The germline V and J ends were trimmed by 2 bases and 3 bases, with 9 bases remaining between them. The CDR3 protein is CASSQQRGTDTQYF. Here the CDR3 DNA reads TGCGCCAGCAGCCAACAGAGGGGAACAGATACGCAGTATTTT.

This clone appeared a few times. The rearrangement uses TRBV30 and TRBJ2-5, with D uncertain. The CDR3 extends over 12 amino acids. Germline-derived CDR1 and CDR2 are GTSNPN and SVGIG (reference sequence). V was shortened by 1 base and J by 5 bases, with 8 bases between the two germline ends. The CDR3 DNA reads TGTGCCTGGAGTGCCCTAGGGGAGACCCAGTACTTC. It codes for CAWSALGETQYF.

The chain employs TRBV9 and TRBJ1-2, with D possibly TRBD1 on 5 matching bases. The CDR3 has 14 amino acids. V was trimmed by 1 base and J by 5 bases, leaving 12 bases between them. Germline CDR1 reads SGDLS; CDR2 reads YYNGEE. Written as DNA, the CDR3 is TGTGCCAGCAGCGTATACGCCGGGGGGTATGGCTACACCTTC. As protein: CASSVYAGGYGYTF.

This chain links TRBV6-2 or TRBV6-3 with TRBJ2-2, with TRBD2 matching over 8 bases. Germline V gene lookup returns CDR1 MNHEY and CDR2 SVGEGT. CDR3 length: 19 residues. Trimming removed 0 bases from V and 5 bases from J; junction bases left unmatched: 14. For the CDR3, the DNA is TGTGCCAGCAGTTACTCGATCCCGGGACTAGGGCGAAAGACCGGGGAGCTGTTTTTT. Translation gives CASSYSIPGLGRKTGELFF.

The rearrangement links TRBV19 to TRBJ2-2; D not certain. CDR1 is LNHDA, CDR2 SQIVND, per germline (reference sequence). Between the trimmed V and J ends, which lost 5 bases and 5 bases, there was a span of 12 bases. The CDR3 consists of 14 residues. The CDR3 is CASSGVVGTGELFF. The CDR3 region has the DNA TGTGCCAGTAGTGGGGTTGTGGGAACCGGGGAGCTGTTTTTT.

The DNA of the CDR3 is TGCGCCAGCAGCTGGCTCCAGGGGCAGGAAGGCTACACCTTC. Amino acid sequence: CASSWLQGQEGYTF. The chain employs TRBV5-1 and TRBJ1-2; possibly TRBD1 for D (6 bases). The CDR3 is 14 amino acids. Germline assignment: CDR1 SGHRS and CDR2 YFSETQ. V lost 3 bases and J lost 8, with 17 bases in between.

The chain has TRBV6-4 and TRBJ2-3; D is perhaps TRBD2 (7 bases). The CDR3 totals 14 residues. CDR1 and CDR2 (germline): MRHNA, SNTAGT. V was pared by 6 bases and J by 0 bases, with 10 bases between. The CDR3 DNA follows: TGTGCCAGCAGCGAGGGGGGGAGCACAGATACGCAGTATTTT. It encodes CASSEGGSTDTQYF.

V and J are TRBV27 and TRBJ2-6, with TRBD1 matching over 7 bases. The V gene end was trimmed by 0 bases and the J gene end by 0 bases; junction bases not matched to a gene: 14. The CDR3 spans 21 residues. The V gene's germline CDR1 is MNHEY and CDR2 SMNVEV (reference sequence). The CDR3 here is CASSLSGQSLPNLSGANVLTF. The CDR3 DNA reads as TGTGCCAGCAGTTTATCGGGACAGTCACTTCCCAATCTCTCTGGGGCCAACGTCCTGACTTTC.

This clone was seen only once. The chain recombines TRBV7-2 with TRBJ1-3; D remains ambiguous. Between the trimmed V and J ends, which lost 4 bases and 0 bases, there was a span of 10 bases. This CDR3 has 15 residues. Germline V gene lookup returns CDR1 SGHTA and CDR2 FQGNSA. CDR3 amino acids: CASSSDLSSGNTIYF. As DNA, the CDR3 is TGTGCCAGCAGCTCGGACCTTTCCTCTGGAAACACCATATATTTT.

The chain joins TRBV19 to TRBJ1-2; the match to TRBD1 covers 7 bases. Germline CDR1 is LNHDA and CDR2 is SQIVND (reference sequence). V was clipped by 8 bases and J by 5 bases; unmatched bases: 8. The CDR3 is made up of 13 amino acids. The CDR3 DNA reads as TGTGCCAGTCGACAGGGTTGGAGTTATGGCTACACCTTC. Translated: CASRQGWSYGYTF. The complete variable domain, with remaining parts taken from reference TRBV19 and TRBJ1-2, reads DGGITQSPKYLFRKEGQNVTLSCEQNLNHDAMYWYRQDPGQGLRLIYYSQIVNDFQKGDIAEGYSVSREKKESFPLTVTSAQKNPTAFYLCASRQGWSYGYTFGSGTRLTVV.

The chain carries TRBV19 and TRBJ2-1; TRBD2 matches 11 bases. CDR3 length: 15 amino acids. The V and J ends lost 6 bases and 2 bases, in that order; junction bases with no gene match: 3. Germline-derived CDR1 and CDR2 are LNHDA and SQIVND (reference sequence). The CDR3: CASSLAGGAYNEQFF. CDR3 nucleotide sequence: TGTGCCAGTAGCTTAGCGGGGGGGGCCTACAATGAGCAGTTCTTC.

J is TRBJ2-7 and V is TRBV4-3; D tentatively fits TRBD1 or TRBD2 (5 bases each). CDR1 is LGHNA, CDR2 YSLEER, per germline. V lost 0 bases, J lost 1 base, and 10 bases lay in between. The CDR3 covers 15 residues. The DNA of the CDR3 is TGCGCCAGCAGCCAAGAGAGGGGTTGGTCCTACGAGCAGTACTTC. Its translation: CASSQERGWSYEQYF.

This clone was observed a single time. V is TRBV28 and J is TRBJ2-1; TRBD1 is a possible D gene (5 bases). Looked up from germline, CDR1 is MDHEN and CDR2 is SYDVKM. This CDR3 spans 15 amino acids. Trimming removed 6 bases from V and 3 bases from J, with 15 bases in between. Here the CDR3 reads CASSPFGGHYNEQFF. DNA for the CDR3: TGTGCCAGCAGCCCGTTCGGCGGACACTACAATGAGCAGTTCTTC.